This T cell receptor beta chain was obtained from a study of read filtering for tumor transcriptome and immune sequencing. Turning to the study itself: DNase treatment preceded whole-transcriptome library preparation. General study points: Approximately 82% of IR-seq clonotypes had a single read, yet these held about 3.4% of reads.

Sampling of bone marrow took place during active disease in every patient. CDR3 size: 19 residues. Trimming removed 2 bases from V and 4 bases from J; junction bases left unmatched: 19. Germline V lookup: CDR1 SGHVS, CDR2 FQNEAQ. The library was built from 400 to 500 ng RNA with molecular barcoded adaptors for alpha/delta and beta/gamma chains. TCRdb independently ran MiXCR on the reads; one entry per CDR3 protein. This table has more than 45,000 distinct CDR3 sequences, approximately 13% appearing once. This clonotype was seen repeatedly, ten times or more. Antigen specificity is unknown. What was sequenced was a population of CD138-negative cells sorted from bone marrow. The V and J genes are TRBV7-8 and TRBJ2-5; 7 nucleotides align to TRBD1. The TCR comes from a donor over 35 with multiple myeloma. The CDR3, as DNA: TGTGCCAGCAGCTTAAGTAGAGGGCTAAACAGGGGTATAGGAGAGACCCAGTACTTC. Encoded protein: CASSLSRGLNRGIGETQYF.